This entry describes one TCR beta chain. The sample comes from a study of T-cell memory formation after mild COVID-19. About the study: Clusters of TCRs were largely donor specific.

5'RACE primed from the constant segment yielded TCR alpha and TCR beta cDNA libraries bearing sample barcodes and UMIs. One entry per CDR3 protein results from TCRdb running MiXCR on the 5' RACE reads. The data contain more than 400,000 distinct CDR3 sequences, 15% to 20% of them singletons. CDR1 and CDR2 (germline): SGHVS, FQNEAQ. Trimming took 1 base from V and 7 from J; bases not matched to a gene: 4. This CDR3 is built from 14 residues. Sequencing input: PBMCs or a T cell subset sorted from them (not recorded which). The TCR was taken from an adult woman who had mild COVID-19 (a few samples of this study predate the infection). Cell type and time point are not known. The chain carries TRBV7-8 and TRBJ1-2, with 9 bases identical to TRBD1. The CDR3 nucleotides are TGTGCCAGCAGCTTAGGGGACAGGGTGCGTGGCTACACCTTC. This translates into CASSLGDRVRGYTF. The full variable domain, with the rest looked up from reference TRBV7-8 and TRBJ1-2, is GAGVSQSPRYKVAKRGQDVALRCDPISGHVSLFWYQQALGQGPEFLTYFQNEAQLDKSGLPSDRFFAERPEGSVSTLKIQRTQQEDSAVYLCASSLGDRVRGYTFGSGTRLTVV.